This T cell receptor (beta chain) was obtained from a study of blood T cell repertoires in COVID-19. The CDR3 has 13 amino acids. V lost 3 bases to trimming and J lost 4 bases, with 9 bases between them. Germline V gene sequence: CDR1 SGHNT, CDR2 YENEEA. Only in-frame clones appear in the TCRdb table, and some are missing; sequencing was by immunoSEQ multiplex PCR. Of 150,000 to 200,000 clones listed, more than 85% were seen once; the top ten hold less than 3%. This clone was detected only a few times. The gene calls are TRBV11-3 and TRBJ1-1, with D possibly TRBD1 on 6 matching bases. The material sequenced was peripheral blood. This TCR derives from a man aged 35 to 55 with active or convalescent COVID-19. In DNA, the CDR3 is TGTGCCAGCAGCTTCCTAGGGGGCACTGAAGCTTTCTTT. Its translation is CASSFLGGTEAFF.